This entry lists 29 T cell receptor beta chains sequenced from one sample in a study of CD8 T cells in Susac syndrome. Random hexamers were used to reverse transcribe an amount of 0.5 to 1 ug RNA. One entry per CDR3 protein results from TCRdb running MiXCR on the immunoSEQ multiplex PCR reads. This sample has 85,000 to 90,000 distinct CDR3 sequences, with 80% to 95% found just once. Sequencing was performed on CD8+ T cells from PBMCs. Receptor source: a human donor in good health.

V and J are TRBV24-1 and TRBJ2-2; D gene uncertain. Germline CDR1 and CDR2: KGHDR and SFDVKD. Deletions cut 0 bases from V and 4 bases from J, with 2 bases between. There are 13 residues in the CDR3. DNA for the CDR3: TGTGCCACCAGTGATTTGGTCACCGGGGAGCTGTTTTTT. Its translation is CATSDLVTGELFF.

This sequence joins TRBV7-9 and TRBJ2-1; no clear D gene. V was cut by 7 bases and J by 8 bases, with 15 bases left in between. The V gene's germline CDR1 is SEHNR and CDR2 FQNEAQ (reference sequence). The CDR3 length is 13 residues. As DNA, the CDR3 is TGTGCCAGCACCCCACGGGCGGCGGATGAGCAGTTCTTC. Encoded protein: CASTPRAADEQFF. Combining the CDR3 with reference TRBV7-9 and TRBJ2-1 gives the whole variable domain DTGVSQNPRHKITKRGQNVTFRCDPISEHNRLYWYRQTLGQGPEFLTYFQNEAQLEKSRLLSDRFSAERPKGSFSTLEIQRTEQGDSAMYLCASTPRAADEQFFGPGTRLTVL.

The chain has TRBV7-9 and TRBJ1-1; no reliable D call. Trimming took 4 bases from V and 1 from J, leaving 13 bases between them. The CDR3 consists of 15 residues. Germline CDR1 SEHNR, CDR2 FQNEAQ (reference sequence). The CDR3, as DNA: TGTGCCAGCAGCTCGGAGCCGGGAACGAACACTGAAGCTTTCTTT. It translates to CASSSEPGTNTEAFF. Supplemented by reference TRBV7-9 and TRBJ1-1, the full variable domain reads DTGVSQNPRHKITKRGQNVTFRCDPISEHNRLYWYRQTLGQGPEFLTYFQNEAQLEKSRLLSDRFSAERPKGSFSTLEIQRTEQGDSAMYLCASSSEPGTNTEAFFGQGTRLTVV.

The table lists this clonotype with a few counts. The chain combines TRBV6-5 with TRBJ2-7; 11 nucleotides match TRBD1. V was clipped by 6 bases and J by 2 bases; unmatched bases: 6. Per the germline V gene, CDR1 is MNHEY and CDR2 is SVGAGI. The CDR3 runs 15 residues. The CDR3 loop reads CASRPGQGAAYEQYF. The CDR3 DNA is TGTGCCAGCAGGCCCGGACAGGGGGCGGCCTACGAGCAGTACTTC.

The chain recombines TRBV20-1 with TRBJ2-3; 14 bases agree with TRBD2. The trim removed 5 bases at V and 6 bases at J, leaving 10 bases unmatched. The CDR3 runs to 16 residues. Germline CDR1 DFQATT, CDR2 SNEGSKA (reference sequence). In nucleotides, the CDR3 is TGCAGTGCTTCTGACTGGACTAGCGGGGGGCGGGATACGCAGTATTTT. As protein: CSASDWTSGGRDTQYF.

The chain couples TRBV5-1 to TRBJ2-2; no definite D call. The CDR3 extends over 16 amino acids. Germline V gives CDR1 SGHRS, CDR2 YFSETQ. V lost 0 bases, J lost 3 bases, and 12 bases lay in between. In DNA form, the CDR3 reads TGCGCCAGCAGCTTGGTCGATCATAGCCACACCGGGGAGCTGTTTTTT. This gives the protein CASSLVDHSHTGELFF.

The rearrangement links TRBV5-1 to TRBJ2-3, with 14 positions matching TRBD2. J was trimmed by 2 bases and V by 5 bases; bases with no gene match: 4. Germline CDR1 SGHRS, CDR2 YFSETQ. The CDR3 extends over 16 amino acids. As DNA, the CDR3 is TGCGCCAGCAGGGTGGGACTAGCGGGGGACACAGATACGCAGTATTTT. As protein: CASRVGLAGDTDTQYF.

The rearrangement links TRBV20-1 to TRBJ1-2, with 8 positions matching TRBD1. Germline V lookup: CDR1 DFQATT, CDR2 SNEGSKA (reference sequence). J lost 2 bases, V lost 6 bases, and 11 bases had no gene match. This CDR3 is built from 15 residues. The CDR3 protein is CSASQGAITNYGYTF. The CDR3 nucleotides are TGCAGTGCCTCCCAGGGGGCGATCACCAACTATGGCTACACCTTC.

The J gene is TRBJ2-1, the V gene TRBV9, with 8 bases identical to TRBD1. This CDR3 contains 13 residues. CDR1 is SGDLS and CDR2 is YYNGEE in the germline V gene. V was clipped by 4 bases and J by 15 bases; unmatched bases: 12. CDR3 sequence reads: CASSTSSGGGRFF. The DNA for the CDR3 is TGTGCCAGCAGCACCAGTTCAGGGGGCGGGCGGTTCTTC.

This clonotype was counted once. The V call is TRBV9, the J call TRBJ2-3, with TRBD1 as a possible D gene (6 bases). V was shortened by 3 bases and J by 3 bases, with 29 bases between the two germline ends. Germline loops: CDR1 SGDLS, CDR2 YYNGEE. The CDR3 sequence is 20 residues long. DNA for the CDR3: TGTGCCAGCAGCGCACCCTTTGGGGGCGGACCCCTTGATGTGACAGATACGCAGTATTTT. This gives the protein CASSAPFGGGPLDVTDTQYF.

The chain carries TRBV4-1 and TRBJ1-5; unclear D gene. Germline values: CDR1 MGHRA, CDR2 YSYEKL. The CDR3 contains 15 residues. V lost 5 bases and J 1 base, leaving 12 bases between the germline ends. CDR3 sequence reads: CASSDGGVSNQPQHF. DNA of the CDR3: TGCGCCAGCAGCGACGGAGGCGTCAGCAATCAGCCCCAGCATTTT.

This rearrangement joins TRBV3-1 to TRBJ1-6; D may be TRBD1 (6 bases). There are 12 residues in the CDR3. Looked up from germline, CDR1 is LGHDT and CDR2 is YNNKEL (reference sequence). V lost 10 bases and J 9 bases, leaving 13 bases between the germline ends. CDR3 amino acids: CATQGPGSPLHF. For the CDR3, the DNA is TGTGCCACCCAGGGGCCAGGTTCACCCCTCCACTTT.

V is TRBV9 and J is TRBJ2-7; maybe TRBD2 (5 bases). V was clipped by 0 bases and J by 6 bases, with 16 bases between them. The germline V gene encodes CDR1 SGDLS and CDR2 YYNGEE. The CDR3 has 15 residues. The DNA for the CDR3 is TGTGCCAGCAGCGTAGGAGGGTCCCACCCCGGCGAGCAGTACTTC. Translating it yields CASSVGGSHPGEQYF. Complete variable domain (other parts from reference TRBV9 and TRBJ2-7): DSGVTQTPKHLITATGQRVTLRCSPRSGDLSVYWYQQSLDQGLQFLIQYYNGEERAKGNILERFSAQQFPDLHSELNLSSLELGDSALYFCASSVGGSHPGEQYFGPGTRLTVT.

This chain joins TRBV30 and TRBJ1-2, with D uncertain. Trimming left V 2 bases short and J 7 bases short, with 2 bases between. The CDR3 consists of 9 residues. Germline-derived CDR1 and CDR2 are GTSNPN and SVGIG (reference sequence). The CDR3 region has the DNA TGTGCCTGGAGTCGTGGCTACACCTTC. Translating it yields CAWSRGYTF.

This clonotype has a single count. The chain combines TRBV5-1 with TRBJ2-7; no definite D call. Between the trimmed V and J ends, which lost 2 bases and 4 bases, there was a span of 7 bases. CDR1 and CDR2 (germline): SGHRS, YFSETQ. CDR3 length equals 12 residues. CDR3 coding DNA: TGCGCCAGCAGCTTCCCCCCTTACGAGCAGTACTTC. This gives the protein CASSFPPYEQYF. The full variable domain, its missing parts supplied by reference TRBV5-1 and TRBJ2-7, is KAGVTQTPRYLIKTRGQQVTLSCSPISGHRSVSWYQQTPGQGLQFLFEYFSETQRNKGNFPGRFSGRQFSNSRSEMNVSTLELGDSALYLCASSFPPYEQYFGPGTRLTVT.

The J gene is TRBJ2-5, the V gene TRBV7-8; 13 nucleotides align to TRBD2. This CDR3 is 18 amino acids long. Germline-derived CDR1 and CDR2 are SGHVS and FQNEAQ. V shed 5 bases, J shed 5 bases, and the junction held 14 bases outside the gene matches. DNA for the CDR3: TGTGCCAGCAGCCCTCGACTAGCGGGGGGCCCAGTTAGCGAGACCCAGTACTTC. It specifies CASSPRLAGGPVSETQYF.

The V call is TRBV18, the J call TRBJ2-2, with 11 bases aligning to TRBD2. Germline loops: CDR1 KGHSH, CDR2 LQKENI. V shed 1 base, J shed 1 base, and the junction held 11 bases outside the gene matches. The CDR3 totals 20 residues. The CDR3: CASSPLPGLAASVNTGELFF. The CDR3 nucleotides read TGTGCCAGCTCACCACTCCCGGGACTAGCGGCGTCGGTGAACACCGGGGAGCTGTTTTTT.

This chain connects TRBV29-1 to TRBJ1-2; 9 positions match TRBD1. This CDR3 has 13 amino acids. After removal of 8 bases from V and 5 bases from J, the junction contained 9 bases not matched to a gene. Germline lookup yields CDR1 SQVTM and CDR2 ANQGSEA. DNA for the CDR3: TGCAGCACACAGCCCGGGACAGGGTATGGCTACACCTTC. This sequence encodes CSTQPGTGYGYTF.

The chain links TRBV27 to TRBJ2-6; D not certain. This CDR3 has 15 amino acids. CDR1 is MNHEY, CDR2 SMNVEV, per germline (reference sequence). V lost 2 bases, J lost 1 base, and 6 bases lay in between. CDR3 DNA sequence: TGTGCCAGCAGTTTACTGGGGTCTGGGGCCAACGTCCTGACTTTC. Amino acids: CASSLLGSGANVLTF.

The CDR3 reads CASSLGAQGNSPLHF. The CDR3 DNA reads TGTGCCAGCAGCTTGGGCGCGCAGGGGAATTCACCCCTCCACTTT. The rearrangement links TRBV5-6 to TRBJ1-6; the D gene is possibly TRBD1 (6 bases). Germline-derived CDR1 and CDR2 are SGHDT and YYEEEE. The CDR3 covers 15 residues. V lost 0 bases and J 7 bases, leaving 11 bases between the germline ends.

This sequence joins TRBV9 and TRBJ2-1; possible D gene TRBD1, 5 bases. Germline CDR1 SGDLS, CDR2 YYNGEE. The ends were cut back, 4 bases at V and 8 bases at J, with 13 bases in the middle. This CDR3 has 13 amino acids. The CDR3 sequence: CASSYTQGYEQFF. Here the CDR3 DNA reads TGTGCCAGCAGCTACACCCAGGGTTATGAGCAGTTCTTC.

The genes are TRBV4-1 and TRBJ2-2; 7 bases agree with TRBD2. Per the germline V gene, CDR1 is MGHRA and CDR2 is YSYEKL. CDR3 length: 17 residues. The V gene end was trimmed by 3 bases and the J gene end by 1 base; junction bases not matched to a gene: 8. The DNA for the CDR3 is TGCGCCAGCAGCCACCTCGGGGAGGGGCTGAACACCGGGGAGCTGTTTTTT. It is translated as CASSHLGEGLNTGELFF.

V gene TRBV7-2 combines with J gene TRBJ1-6; TRBD1 is a possible D gene (6 bases). CDR1 SGHTA and CDR2 FQGNSA come from the germline V gene. Trimming left V 1 base short and J 4 bases short, with 11 bases between. The CDR3 runs 16 residues. The DNA of the CDR3 is TGTGCCAGCAGCTTAGATCCAGGGGTATATAATTCACCCCTCCACTTT. Translation: CASSLDPGVYNSPLHF.

This clonotype was counted a few times. This sequence joins TRBV27 and TRBJ2-3; D ambiguous. Germline loops: CDR1 MNHEY, CDR2 SMNVEV (reference sequence). The CDR3 spans 12 residues. Trimming left V 3 bases short and J 6 bases short, with 7 bases between. The CDR3 DNA reads as TGTGCCAGCAGTTTGTCTAGTGATACGCAGTATTTT. Amino acids: CASSLSSDTQYF.

The V gene is TRBV10-3, the J gene TRBJ2-5; no definite D call. CDR1 is ENHRY and CDR2 is SYGVKD in the germline V gene. V was pared by 2 bases and J by 4 bases, with 11 bases between. The CDR3 sequence is 14 residues long. The CDR3 bases are TGTGCCATCAGTGAGATAGATAAATCAGAGACCCAGTACTTC. Protein product: CAISEIDKSETQYF.

This clonotype occurred once. The chain couples TRBV9 to TRBJ2-1; D uncertain. The V gene's germline CDR1 is SGDLS and CDR2 YYNGEE. Trimming took 0 bases from V and 8 from J, leaving 6 bases between them. The CDR3 covers 12 residues. In DNA, the CDR3 is TGTGCCAGCAGCGTAGATCAAGATGAGCAGTTCTTC. Its translation is CASSVDQDEQFF. The full variable domain, in which reference TRBV9 and TRBJ2-1 provide the parts outside the CDR3, is DSGVTQTPKHLITATGQRVTLRCSPRSGDLSVYWYQQSLDQGLQFLIQYYNGEERAKGNILERFSAQQFPDLHSELNLSSLELGDSALYFCASSVDQDEQFFGPGTRLTVL.

The rearrangement joins TRBV6-6 to TRBJ2-7; no reliable D call. This CDR3 is built from 13 residues. V was clipped by 6 bases and J by 3 bases, with 12 bases between them. Looked up from germline, CDR1 is MNHNY and CDR2 is SVGAGI (reference sequence). As DNA, the CDR3 is TGTGCCAGCAGCCCCCCCAGCGTCTACGAGCAGTACTTC. Its protein is CASSPPSVYEQYF.

This clonotype has only a few counts. The chain couples TRBV10-3 to TRBJ2-1, with D possibly called TRBD1 or TRBD2 (5 bases each). TRBJ2-7 explains the end of the DNA better; the J call may be wrong. The CDR3 runs 12 residues. Germline V gene sequence: CDR1 ENHRY, CDR2 SYGVKD. CDR3 residues: CAISDEGNEQYF. The CDR3 DNA follows: TGTGCCATCAGTGATGAGGGGAATGAGCAGTACTTC.

The genes are TRBV19 and TRBJ1-1; 10 bases match TRBD1. CDR1 LNHDA and CDR2 SQIVND come from the germline V gene (reference sequence). The length of the CDR3 is 13 residues. V trimming: 6 bases; J trimming: 3 bases; junction bases outside the gene matches: 1. The CDR3 DNA follows: TGTGCCAGTAGGACAGGGGGCCACACTGAAGCTTTCTTT. It translates to CASRTGGHTEAFF.